This T cell receptor beta chain came from a study of T cell repertoires in cytomegalovirus infection. Across the whole study: It was the public TCR beta signatures that indicated both CMV infection and matching HLA type.

TCRdb recomputed calls from the reads with MiXCR, one row per CDR3 protein. This table has 550,000 to 700,000 distinct CDR3 sequences, almost 40% appearing once. The table lists this clonotype with a few counts. What it recognizes is unknown. The V end was cut by 4 bases, the J end by 5 bases, with 8 bases between. The CDR3 length is 12 residues. Germline V gene sequence: CDR1 MNHNS, CDR2 SASEGT. The receptor was derived from a human donor in good health (CMV status not recorded). Some clones in this sample may be carry-over from other donors' samples. Specimen: cultured PBMCs, collected from culture after CMV antigen stimulation. The J gene is TRBJ2-5, the V gene TRBV6-1; D is ambiguous. The CDR3 DNA sequence: TGTGCCAGCAGTGCTGATATCGAGACCCAGTACTTC. Translating gives CASSADIETQYF.